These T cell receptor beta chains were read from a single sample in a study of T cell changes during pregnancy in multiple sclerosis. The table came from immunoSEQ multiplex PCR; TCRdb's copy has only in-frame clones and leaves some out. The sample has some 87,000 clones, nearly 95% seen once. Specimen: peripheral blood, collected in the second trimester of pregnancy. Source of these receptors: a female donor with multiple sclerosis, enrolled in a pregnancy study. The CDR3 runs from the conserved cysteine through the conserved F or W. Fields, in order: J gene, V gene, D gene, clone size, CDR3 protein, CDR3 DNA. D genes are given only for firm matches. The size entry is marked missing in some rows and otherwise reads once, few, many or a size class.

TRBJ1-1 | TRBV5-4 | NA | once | CASSLGAGRTEAFF | TGTGCCAGCAGCTTGGGCGCGGGGCGCACTGAAGCTTTCTTT
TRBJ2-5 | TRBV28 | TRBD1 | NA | CASRSGTGIGETQYF | TGTGCCAGCAGATCCGGGACAGGGATTGGGGAGACCCAGTACTTC
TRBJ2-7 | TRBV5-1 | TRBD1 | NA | CASSLATGDIYEQYF | TGCGCCAGCAGCTTGGCCACAGGGGATATTTACGAGCAGTACTTC
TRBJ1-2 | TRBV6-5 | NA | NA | CASSYSGQKLLGGYTF | TGTGCCAGCAGTTACTCAGGACAGAAGCTTCTAGGCGGCTACACCTTC
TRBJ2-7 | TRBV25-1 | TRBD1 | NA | CASSGGTGETYEQYF | TGTGCCAGCAGTGGGGGGACAGGCGAGACCTACGAGCAGTACTTC
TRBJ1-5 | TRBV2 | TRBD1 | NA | CASSYDRGYYQPQHF | TGTGCCAGCAGTTATGACAGGGGGTACTATCAGCCCCAGCATTTT
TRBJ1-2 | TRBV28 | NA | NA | CASSSPTGSNYGYTF | TGTGCCAGCAGTTCCCCCACAGGCTCTAACTATGGCTACACCTTC
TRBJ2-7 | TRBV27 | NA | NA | CASSLKVGRSSYEQYF | TGTGCCAGCAGTTTAAAGGTGGGCAGAAGCTCCTACGAGCAGTACTTC
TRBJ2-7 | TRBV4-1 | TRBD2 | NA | CASSQDIGVLAGGPGFEQYF | TGCGCCAGCAGCCAAGATATTGGGGTGTTGGCGGGAGGGCCGGGTTTCGAGCAGTACTTC
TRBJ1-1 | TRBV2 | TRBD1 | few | CASSFRGANTEAFF | TGTGCCAGCAGCTTCAGGGGGGCGAACACTGAAGCTTTCTTT
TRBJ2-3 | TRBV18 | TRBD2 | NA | CASSLGLAGTDTQYF | TGTGCCAGCTCACTCGGACTAGCGGGCACAGATACGCAGTATTTT
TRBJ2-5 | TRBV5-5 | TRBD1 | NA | CASSYRGLYTSQETQYF | TGTGCCAGCAGTTACAGGGGGCTCTACACCTCCCAAGAGACCCAGTACTTC
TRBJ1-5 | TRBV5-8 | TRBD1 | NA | CASSLAGTGGVQPQHF | TGTGCCAGCAGCTTGGCAGGGACAGGGGGGGTTCAGCCCCAGCATTTT
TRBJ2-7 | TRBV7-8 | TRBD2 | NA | CASSPRPGTSGNEQYF | TGTGCCAGCAGCCCACGCCCGGGGACTAGCGGAAACGAGCAGTACTTC
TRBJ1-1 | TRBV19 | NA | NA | CASSNQGLNTEAFF | TGTGCCAGTAGCAATCAGGGCTTGAACACTGAAGCTTTCTTT
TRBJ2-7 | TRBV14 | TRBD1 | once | CASRETGTGVYEQYF | TGTGCCAGCAGAGAAACCGGGACAGGGGTCTACGAGCAGTACTTC
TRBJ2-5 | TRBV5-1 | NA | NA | CASSLSSGQETQYF | TGCGCCAGCAGCTTGTCGAGCGGCCAAGAGACCCAGTACTTC